The clone carrying this T cell receptor (beta chain) has just one count. There are 15 residues in the CDR3. V was pared by 0 bases and J by 3 bases, with 11 bases between. Germline loops: CDR1 MNHEY, CDR2 SVGAGI. This sample is drawn from a study of blood T cell repertoires in COVID-19. How the authors handled the data: The authors estimated nucleated cell counts from reference gene primer amplification. Sequencing was performed with immunoSEQ multiplex PCR; in TCRdb, only in-frame clones are kept and a portion is missing. V and J calls and clone size are copied from that table; D and trimming were computed from the DNA. Here the sample spans 200,000 to 300,000 clones, more than 85% being singletons.

The sample taken for sequencing was PBMCs or T cells enriched from blood (not recorded which). The chain combines TRBV6-5 with TRBJ1-1, with D maybe TRBD1 (6 bases). The clonotype comes from a man in his forties who had recovered from COVID-19. CDR3 nucleotides: TGTGCCAGCAGTTACTCGAGAGGGGGATACACTGAAGCTTTCTTT. This encodes CASSYSRGGYTEAFF.